These T cell receptor beta chains were read from a single sample in a study of control samples from healthy donors and cancer patients. Clones were sequenced by immunoSEQ multiplex PCR, and TCRdb holds only the in-frame ones, with some missing. This repertoire includes under 200,000 clones. The sequencing input was blood. These TCRs come from a young woman in good health. The CDR3 runs from the conserved cysteine through the conserved F or W. Fields, in order: J gene, V gene, D gene, CDR3 length, CDR3 protein, CDR3 DNA. D genes are given only for firm matches.

TRBJ2-2,TRBV21-1,NA,14,CASSKRPVTGELFF,TGTGCCAGCAGCAAACGGCCGGTAACCGGGGAGCTGTTTTTT
TRBJ1-1,TRBV10-1,NA,14,CASSYNRVLTEAFF,TGCGCCAGCAGTTACAACAGGGTTTTGACTGAAGCTTTCTTT
TRBJ1-1,TRBV5-1,NA,14,CASSFGDGNTEAFF,NA
TRBJ2-2,TRBV28,NA,15,CASSSLPDYTGELFF,TGTGCCAGCAGTTCACTGCCCGACTACACCGGGGAGCTGTTTTTT
TRBJ1-6,TRBV3-1/TRBV3-2,TRBD1,16,CASSQTPGQHNSPLHF,TGTGCCAGCAGCCAAACCCCGGGACAGCATAATTCACCCCTCCACTTT
TRBJ1-6,TRBV4-2,NA,18,CASSPHVSPSSYNSPLHF,TGTGCCAGCAGCCCTCATGTCAGTCCCAGCTCCTATAATTCACCCCTCCACTTT
TRBJ1-1,TRBV9,NA,12,CASSAAAGGAFF,TGTGCCAGCAGCGCGGCTGCCGGGGGAGCTTTCTTT
TRBJ1-6,TRBV7-8,NA,14,CASTLGAYNSPLHF,TGTGCCAGCACCCTGGGGGCCTATAATTCACCCCTCCACTTT
TRBJ1-6,TRBV7-9,TRBD1,15,CASSFDLGTATPLHF,TGTGCCAGCAGCTTTGATTTAGGGACAGCGACACCCCTCCACTTT
TRBJ1-3,TRBV6-5,NA,12,CASIASGNTIYF,TGTGCCAGCATCGCCTCTGGAAACACCATATATTTT
TRBJ2-7,TRBV11-2,NA,14,CASSLGVRAREQYF,TGTGCCAGCAGCTTAGGCGTCAGGGCACGTGAGCAGTACTTC
TRBJ1-4,TRBV18,NA,14,CTSSPGRFNEKLFF,TGTACCAGCTCACCAGGACGGTTTAATGAAAAACTGTTTTTT
TRBJ1-2,TRBV18,TRBD1,13,CASSPGTGRGYTF,TGTGCCAGCTCACCGGGGACAGGGCGTGGCTACACCTTC
TRBJ1-2,TRBV21-1,NA,16,CASSGTGTGDFYGYTF,TGTGCCAGCAGCGGAACCGGGACAGGGGACTTCTATGGCTACACCTTC
TRBJ1-2,TRBV28,NA,14,CASSFPRRDYGYTF,TGTGCCAGCAGTTTCCCGCGCAGGGACTATGGCTACACCTTC
TRBJ2-1,TRBV7-9,TRBD2,16,CASSFLAGGWNNEQFF,TGTGCCAGCAGCTTCCTAGCGGGGGGGTGGAACAATGAGCAGTTCTTC
TRBJ1-1,TRBV28,NA,14,CASSFPAREAEAFF,TGTGCCAGCAGTTTCCCCGCCAGGGAAGCTGAAGCTTTCTTT
TRBJ1-1,TRBV10-3,NA,13,CAISARENTEAFF,TGTGCCATCAGTGCCAGGGAGAACACTGAAGCTTTCTTT
TRBJ2-5,TRBV7-9,TRBD2,15,CASSPSTSGGETQYF,TGTGCCAGCAGCCCATCGACTAGCGGGGGTGAGACCCAGTACTTC
TRBJ2-7,TRBV29-1,TRBD1,14,CSVSDRENSYEQYF,TGCAGCGTTTCGGACAGGGAAAATTCCTACGAGCAGTACTTC
TRBJ1-5,TRBV6-1,TRBD1,14,CASSEQGVHQPQHF,TGTGCCAGCAGTGAACAGGGGGTGCATCAGCCCCAGCATTTT
TRBJ2-3,TRBV11-2,TRBD1,15,CASSPRGQSTDTQYF,TGTGCCAGCAGCCCAAGGGGACAGAGCACAGATACGCAGTATTTT
TRBJ1-1,TRBV14,NA,14,CASSVTRLRAEAFF,TGTGCCAGCAGCGTGACTCGGCTACGGGCTGAAGCTTTCTTT
TRBJ1-2,TRBV2,NA,11,CASRGVRGYTF,TGTGCCAGCAGGGGCGTAAGAGGCTACACCTTC
TRBJ1-2,TRBV6-6,NA,14,CASSYSARSYGYTF,TGTGCCAGCAGTTACTCGGCAAGATCCTATGGCTACACCTTC
TRBJ2-1,TRBV10-1,NA,13,CASSEPADNEQFF,TGCGCCAGCAGTGAGCCCGCGGACAATGAGCAGTTCTTC
TRBJ1-2,TRBV3-1/TRBV3-2,TRBD1,14,CASSPGTGGYGYTF,TGTGCCAGCAGCCCGGGGACAGGGGGCTATGGCTACACCTTC
TRBJ2-5,TRBV7-9,NA,14,CASSSRPEWETQYF,TGTGCCAGCAGCTCCCGACCAGAGTGGGAGACCCAGTACTTC
TRBJ1-2,TRBV5-1,NA,16,CASSRTTEKQNYGYTF,TGCGCCAGCAGCAGGACTACTGAGAAACAGAACTATGGCTACACCTTC
TRBJ2-2,TRBV19,TRBD2,15,CASSISSSGTGELFF,TGTGCCAGTAGTATATCCTCTAGCGGTACCGGGGAGCTGTTTTTT
TRBJ2-1,TRBV19,NA,14,CASSIDPGDNEQFF,TGTGCCAGTAGTATAGATCCAGGAGACAATGAGCAGTTCTTC